Sequencing of this T cell receptor beta chain was carried out in a study of beta chain features in type 1 diabetes. Regarding the study as a whole: Patients and controls would share equally any PCR tilt toward shorter templates. A cDNA-based sequencing approach could over-represent cells with high TCR expression.

The purity of all sorted populations exceeded 98%. The whole isolated RNA underwent reverse transcription, so sequencing captured expressed TCRB transcripts. Naive, central memory and regulatory T cell samples averaged approximately 3.8 million reads. Sequenced by immunoSEQ multiplex PCR; TCRdb stores in-frame clones only, minus some. The sample includes 150,000 to 160,000 clones, 11% of them seen just once. V dropped 4 bases and J dropped 1 base, with 8 bases sitting between them. Germline V CDR1 and CDR2: SQVTM, ANQGSEA. CDR3 length: 12 amino acids. This clone was seen a handful of times. Its antigen is still unknown.

The clonotype originates from a man aged 18 to 30 in good health. Sequencing used central memory CD4+ T cells from blood. This chain connects TRBV29-1 to TRBJ2-7; D uncertain. The CDR3 bases are TGCAGCGTTGTCGAGACTTCCTACGAGCAGTACTTC. Its translation: CSVVETSYEQYF.